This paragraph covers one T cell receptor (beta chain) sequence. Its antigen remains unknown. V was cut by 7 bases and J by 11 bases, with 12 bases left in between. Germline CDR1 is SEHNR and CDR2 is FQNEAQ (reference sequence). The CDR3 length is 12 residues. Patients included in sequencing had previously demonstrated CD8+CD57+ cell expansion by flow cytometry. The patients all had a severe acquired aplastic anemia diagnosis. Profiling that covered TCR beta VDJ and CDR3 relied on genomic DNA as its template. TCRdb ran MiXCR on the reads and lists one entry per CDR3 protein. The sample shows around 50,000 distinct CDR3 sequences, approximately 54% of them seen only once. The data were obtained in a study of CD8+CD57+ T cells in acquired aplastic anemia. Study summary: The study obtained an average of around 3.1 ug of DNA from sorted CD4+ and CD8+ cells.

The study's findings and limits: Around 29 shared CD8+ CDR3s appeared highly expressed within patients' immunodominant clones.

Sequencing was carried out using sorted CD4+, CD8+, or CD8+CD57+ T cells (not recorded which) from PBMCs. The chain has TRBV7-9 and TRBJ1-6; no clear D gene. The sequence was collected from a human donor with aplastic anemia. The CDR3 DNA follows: TGTGCCAGCACTCAAACCGGTCCACCCCTCCACTTT. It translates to CASTQTGPPLHF.